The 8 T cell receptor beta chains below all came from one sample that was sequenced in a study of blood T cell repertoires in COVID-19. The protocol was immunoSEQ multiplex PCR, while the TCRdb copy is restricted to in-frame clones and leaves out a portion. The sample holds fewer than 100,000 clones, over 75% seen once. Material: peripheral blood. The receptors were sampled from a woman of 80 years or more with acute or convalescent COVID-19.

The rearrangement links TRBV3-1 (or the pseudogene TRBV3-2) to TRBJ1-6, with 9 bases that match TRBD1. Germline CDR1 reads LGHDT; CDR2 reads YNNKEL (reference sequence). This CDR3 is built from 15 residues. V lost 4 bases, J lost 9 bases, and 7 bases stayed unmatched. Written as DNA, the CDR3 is TGTGCCAGCAGCCCCTCCGGGACAGGGCCTTCACCCCTCCACTTT. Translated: CASSPSGTGPSPLHF.

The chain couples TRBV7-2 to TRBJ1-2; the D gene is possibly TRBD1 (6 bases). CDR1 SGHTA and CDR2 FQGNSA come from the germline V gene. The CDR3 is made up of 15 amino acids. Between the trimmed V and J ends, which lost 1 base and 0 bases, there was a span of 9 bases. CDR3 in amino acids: CASSLEQGPNYGYTF. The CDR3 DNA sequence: TGTGCCAGCAGCTTAGAACAGGGCCCTAACTATGGCTACACCTTC.

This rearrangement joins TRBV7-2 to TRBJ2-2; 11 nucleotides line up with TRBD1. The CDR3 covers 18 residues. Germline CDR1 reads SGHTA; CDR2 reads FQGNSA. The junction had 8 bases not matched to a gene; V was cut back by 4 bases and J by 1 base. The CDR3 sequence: CASSSTDRGRLNTGELFF. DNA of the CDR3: TGTGCCAGCAGCTCAACGGACAGGGGGCGGCTGAACACCGGGGAGCTGTTTTTT.

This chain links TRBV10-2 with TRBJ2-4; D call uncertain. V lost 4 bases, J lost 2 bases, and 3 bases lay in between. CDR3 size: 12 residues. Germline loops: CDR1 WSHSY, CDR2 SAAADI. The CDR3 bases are TGCGCCAGCAGTGCCACCAAAAACATTCAGTACTTC. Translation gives CASSATKNIQYF.

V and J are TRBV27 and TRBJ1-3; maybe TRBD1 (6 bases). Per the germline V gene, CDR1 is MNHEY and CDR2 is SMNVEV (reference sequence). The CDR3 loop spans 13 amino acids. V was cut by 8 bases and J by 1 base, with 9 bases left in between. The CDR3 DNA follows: TGTGCCAGCGGAACAGGGTCTGGAAACACCATATATTTT. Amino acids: CASGTGSGNTIYF.

CDR3: CASSLEVSGFAGELFF. CDR3 DNA sequence: TGCGCCAGCAGCTTGGAAGTTAGCGGGTTTGCCGGGGAGCTGTTTTTT. The chain recombines TRBV5-1 with TRBJ2-2, with 7 nucleotides matching TRBD2. The CDR3 runs to 16 residues. V gave up 0 bases and J gave up 6 bases; unmatched junction bases: 8. Per germline, CDR1 SGHRS and CDR2 YFSETQ. Combining the CDR3 with reference TRBV5-1 and TRBJ2-2 gives the whole variable domain KAGVTQTPRYLIKTRGQQVTLSCSPISGHRSVSWYQQTPGQGLQFLFEYFSETQRNKGNFPGRFSGRQFSNSRSEMNVSTLELGDSALYLCASSLEVSGFAGELFFGEGSRLTVL.

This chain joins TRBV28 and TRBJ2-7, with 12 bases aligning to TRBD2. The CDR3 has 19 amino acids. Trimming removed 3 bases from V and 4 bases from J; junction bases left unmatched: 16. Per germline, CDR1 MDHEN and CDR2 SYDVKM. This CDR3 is CASSLGILAGGPRVYEQYF. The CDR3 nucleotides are TGTGCCAGCAGTTTGGGGATTCTAGCGGGAGGGCCCCGCGTTTACGAGCAGTACTTC.

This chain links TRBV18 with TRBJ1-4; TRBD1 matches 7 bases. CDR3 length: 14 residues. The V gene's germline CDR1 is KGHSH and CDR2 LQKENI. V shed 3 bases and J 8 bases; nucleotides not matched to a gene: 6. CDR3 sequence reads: CASSPQTGNEKLFF. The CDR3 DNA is TGTGCCAGCTCACCCCAGACAGGGAACGAAAAACTGTTTTTT. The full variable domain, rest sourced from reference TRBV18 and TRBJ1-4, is NAGVMQNPRHLVRRRGQEARLRCSPMKGHSHVYWYRQLPEEGLKFMVYLQKENIIDESGMPKERFSAEFPKEGPSILRIQQVVRGDSAAYFCASSPQTGNEKLFFGSGTQLSVL.